Presented here are 9 T cell receptor beta chains from one specimen sequenced in a study of identical twins. In TCRdb, the 5' RACE reads were re-called with MiXCR into one record per CDR3 protein. Of more than 1.5 million distinct CDR3 sequences in the sample, under 35% were seen once. Sequenced sample: cord blood. The receptors derive from a newborn girl in good health.

The J gene is TRBJ2-7, the V gene TRBV10-3, with D unresolved. Trimming left V 6 bases short and J 5 bases short, with 17 bases between. This CDR3 is 14 amino acids long. The germline CDR1 and CDR2 sequences are ENHRY and SYGVKD. The CDR3 DNA sequence: TGTGCCATCAGCAACACCCCAGGATTTGACGAGCAGTACTTC. It yields the protein CAISNTPGFDEQYF.

CDR3 DNA sequence: TGTGCCAGCCCCGGGACAGGGGATGCAGATACGCAGTATTTT. It yields the protein CASPGTGDADTQYF. The chain has TRBV7-9 and TRBJ2-3; 10 bases map to TRBD1. Trimming at V came to 8 bases and at J to 4 bases, leaving 6 bases not matched to a gene. Germline CDR1 is SEHNR and CDR2 is FQNEAQ (reference sequence). CDR3 length equals 14 residues.

The genes are TRBV4-1 and TRBJ2-5; 8 positions match TRBD1. The V and J ends lost 4 bases and 13 bases, in that order; junction bases with no gene match: 11. CDR3 length: 13 residues. Germline values: CDR1 MGHRA, CDR2 YSYEKL. Written as DNA, the CDR3 is TGCGCCAGCAGCCGGACAGGGAGGAACATTCGGTACTTC. It specifies CASSRTGRNIRYF.

This chain uses TRBV27 with TRBJ2-7; TRBD2 is a possible D gene (6 bases). The CDR3 sequence is 15 residues long. Germline assignment: CDR1 MNHEY and CDR2 SMNVEV (reference sequence). Trimming pared 7 bases from V and 4 bases from J, leaving 20 bases between. CDR3 residues: CASNSGPGAAYEQYF. The CDR3 region has the DNA TGTGCCAGCAATAGCGGCCCCGGGGCCGCGTACGAGCAGTACTTC.

This clonotype was seen only a few times. The V call is TRBV7-8, the J call TRBJ2-7; tentative D call: TRBD1 (5 bases). There are 14 residues in the CDR3. The germline V and J ends were trimmed by 2 bases and 4 bases, with 12 bases remaining between them. Germline V CDR1 and CDR2: SGHVS, FQNEAQ. The CDR3 region has the DNA TGTGCCAGCAGCTTAAAAGGGGCCGTGTACGAGCAGTACTTC. Its translation is CASSLKGAVYEQYF.

V is TRBV4-1 and J is TRBJ2-1; TRBD1 matches at 9 bases. The CDR3 runs 17 residues. J gave up 2 bases and V 5 bases, and 10 bases lay outside the gene matches. Germline CDR1 is MGHRA and CDR2 is YSYEKL. CDR3: CASSWRSRQGAYNEQFF. The CDR3 DNA follows: TGCGCCAGCAGCTGGCGAAGTCGACAGGGGGCCTACAATGAGCAGTTCTTC.

This clonotype was found a few times. The chain is built from TRBV10-3 and TRBJ1-1; 8 bases line up with TRBD1. This CDR3 is 14 amino acids long. CDR1 and CDR2 (germline): ENHRY, SYGVKD. V shed 6 bases and J 4 bases; nucleotides not matched to a gene: 7. This CDR3 is CAIRTTGGSTEAFF. CDR3 coding DNA: TGTGCCATCAGGACCACAGGGGGGTCCACTGAAGCTTTCTTT.

CDR3 DNA sequence: TGTGCCAGCAGCCCGACAGGGGGAAGGGTTGGCTACACCTTC. This translates into CASSPTGGRVGYTF. The rearrangement uses TRBV3-1 and TRBJ1-2; 9 nucleotides line up with TRBD1. This CDR3 is built from 14 residues. CDR1 is LGHDT and CDR2 is YNNKEL in the germline V gene (reference sequence). The V and J ends lost 4 bases and 7 bases, in that order; junction bases with no gene match: 7.

This rearrangement joins TRBV6-2 or TRBV6-3 to TRBJ2-2, with 7 nucleotides matching TRBD2. CDR1 and CDR2 from the germline V gene are MNHEY and SVGEGT. V shed 0 bases and J 4 bases; nucleotides not matched to a gene: 8. The CDR3 contains 17 residues. The DNA for the CDR3 is TGTGCCAGCAGTTACTCGATTCCAGGGAGGGTCACCGGGGAGCTGTTTTTT. This sequence encodes CASSYSIPGRVTGELFF.